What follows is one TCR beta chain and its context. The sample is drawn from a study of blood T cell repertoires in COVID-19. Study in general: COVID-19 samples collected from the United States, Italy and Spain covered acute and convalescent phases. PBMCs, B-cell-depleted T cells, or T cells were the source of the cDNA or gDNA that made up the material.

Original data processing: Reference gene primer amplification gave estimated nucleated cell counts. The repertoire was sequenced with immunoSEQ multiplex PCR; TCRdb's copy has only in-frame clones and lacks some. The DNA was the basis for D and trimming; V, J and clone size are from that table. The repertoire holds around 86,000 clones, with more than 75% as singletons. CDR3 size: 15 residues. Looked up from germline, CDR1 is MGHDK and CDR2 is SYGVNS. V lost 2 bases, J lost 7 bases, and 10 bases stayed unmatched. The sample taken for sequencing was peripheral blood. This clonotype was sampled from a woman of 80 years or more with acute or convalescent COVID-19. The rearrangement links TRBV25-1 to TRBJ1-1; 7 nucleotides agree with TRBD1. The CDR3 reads CASSEVGARDSEAFF. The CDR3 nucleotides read TGTGCCAGCAGTGAAGTGGGGGCCCGGGACAGTGAAGCTTTCTTT.